This is a list of T cell receptor beta chains from one sample in a study of tumor-infiltrating lymphocytes in primary liver carcinoma. Using its own MiXCR run on the multiplex PCR reads, TCRdb lists one record per CDR3 protein. The sample holds some 180,000 distinct CDR3 sequences, approximately 60% seen once. Sequenced sample: peripheral blood. These receptor sequences come from a man in his forties with primary liver carcinoma and hepatitis B virus infection. Both conserved end residues are part of each CDR3. The order of the fields is V gene, J gene, clone size, D gene, CDR3 protein, CDR3 DNA. D genes are given only for firm matches. Only part of the rows carry a size: once, few, many, or a class if the clone is expanded.

V: TRBV29-1
J: TRBJ2-3
size: many
D: NA
CDR3: CSVERQDNPTDTQYF
DNA: TGCAGCGTTGAAAGACAGGATAATCCCACAGATACGCAGTATTTT

V: TRBV12-3/TRBV12-4
J: TRBJ2-1
size: NA
D: NA
CDR3: CASSLVPRQPYNEQFF
DNA: TGTGCCAGCAGTTTAGTCCCCAGACAACCCTACAATGAGCAGTTCTTC

V: TRBV11-2
J: TRBJ1-1
size: NA
D: NA
CDR3: CASSLASIVATEAFF
DNA: TGTGCCAGCAGCCTAGCCTCAATCGTGGCCACTGAAGCTTTCTTT

V: TRBV11-2
J: TRBJ2-5
size: NA
D: NA
CDR3: CASSEEGGGETQYF
DNA: TGTGCCAGTAGCGAAGAGGGGGGAGGAGAGACCCAGTACTTC

V: TRBV21-1
J: TRBJ1-1
size: few
D: NA
CDR3: CASSKIGWRGCTEAFF
DNA: TGTGCCAGCAGCAAAATTGGGTGGAGGGGATGCACTGAAGCTTTCTTT

V: TRBV6-6
J: TRBJ2-1
size: NA
D: NA
CDR3: CASSYLAGRAVIYNEQFF
DNA: TGTGCCAGCAGTTACTTGGCGGGCCGCGCCGTCATCTACAATGAGCAGTTCTTC

V: TRBV10-3
J: TRBJ2-7
size: NA
D: NA
CDR3: CAISTGTHQAWEQYF
DNA: TGTGCCATCAGCACCGGGACTCATCAAGCGTGGGAGCAGTACTTC

V: TRBV6-5
J: TRBJ2-2
size: NA
D: NA
CDR3: CASNYSSIRHTGELFF
DNA: TGTGCCAGCAATTACTCGAGTATACGACACACCGGGGAGCTGTTTTTT

V: TRBV5-4
J: TRBJ2-1
size: NA
D: TRBD2
CDR3: CASSLGTSGGPYNEQFF
DNA: TGTGCCAGCAGCCTAGGGACTAGCGGGGGGCCCTACAATGAGCAGTTCTTC

V: TRBV4-1
J: TRBJ2-3
size: NA
D: TRBD2
CDR3: CTSSREPSGTATQYF
DNA: TGCACCAGCAGCCGAGAGCCTAGCGGCACAGCTACGCAGTATTTT

V: TRBV12-3/TRBV12-4
J: TRBJ1-1
size: many
D: NA
CDR3: CASIRTEGNTEAFF
DNA: TGTGCCAGCATCCGGACGGAGGGGAACACTGAAGCTTTCTTT

V: TRBV10-3
J: TRBJ2-1
size: NA
D: TRBD2
CDR3: CASNSGTSGSRQFF
DNA: TGTGCCTCCAATTCCGGGACTAGCGGTTCAAGGCAGTTCTTC

V: TRBV11-2
J: TRBJ2-3
size: many
D: NA
CDR3: CASKAGSGTDTQYF
DNA: TGTGCCAGCAAAGCTGGGAGTGGCACAGATACGCAGTATTTT

V: TRBV6-5
J: TRBJ2-1
size: NA
D: NA
CDR3: CASIALGGEQFF
DNA: TGTGCCAGCATCGCCCTAGGAGGGGAGCAGTTCTTC

V: TRBV11-2
J: TRBJ2-1
size: NA
D: TRBD2
CDR3: CASSPRIAGVNEQSF
DNA: TGTGCCAGCAGCCCTCGGATAGCGGGAGTGAATGAGCAGTCCTTC

V: TRBV11-2
J: TRBJ2-3
size: many
D: TRBD1
CDR3: CASSLGGTGGTDTQYF
DNA: TGTGCCAGCAGCTTAGGGGGAACAGGGGGCACAGATACGCAGTATTTT

V: TRBV11-2
J: TRBJ1-1
size: NA
D: NA
CDR3: CASNLEGGQAFF
DNA: TGTGCCAGCAACTTAGAAGGGGGACAAGCTTTCTTT

V: TRBV20-1
J: TRBJ2-1
size: NA
D: TRBD2
CDR3: CSARKGLASYNEQFF
DNA: TGCAGTGCTAGGAAGGGACTAGCGAGCTACAATGAGCAGTTCTTC

V: TRBV25-1
J: TRBJ1-1
size: NA
D: NA
CDR3: CASSDGWGVAEAFF
DNA: TGTGCCAGCAGTGACGGGTGGGGGGTTGCTGAAGCTTTCTTT

V: TRBV11-2
J: TRBJ2-3
size: many
D: NA
CDR3: CASSLAIADTQYF
DNA: TGTGCCAGCAGCTTAGCGATCGCAGATACGCAGTATTTT

V: TRBV4-2
J: TRBJ2-1
size: NA
D: NA
CDR3: CVSRWGYEQFF
DNA: TGTGTCAGTCGATGGGGATACGAGCAGTTCTTC

V: TRBV4-2
J: TRBJ2-1
size: NA
D: NA
CDR3: CASSQEALAGYNEQFF
DNA: TGTGCCAGCAGCCAAGAGGCACTGGCGGGCTACAATGAGCAGTTCTTC

V: TRBV14
J: TRBJ1-1
size: few
D: NA
CDR3: CASSKQGIWTEAFF
DNA: TGTGCCAGCAGCAAACAGGGTATATGGACTGAAGCTTTCTTT

V: TRBV5-4
J: TRBJ1-1
size: NA
D: NA
CDR3: CVSSLYGPSNTEAFF
DNA: TGTGTCAGCAGCTTGTACGGACCCTCGAACACTGAAGCTTTCTTT

V: TRBV4-2
J: TRBJ1-2
size: NA
D: TRBD1
CDR3: CASSLLGGDYGYTF
DNA: TGTGCCAGCAGCCTCCTAGGGGGCGACTATGGCTACACCTTC

V: TRBV5-1
J: TRBJ1-1
size: NA
D: TRBD1
CDR3: CVSSSDRGWEAFF
DNA: TGCGTCAGCAGCTCGGACAGGGGCTGGGAAGCTTTCTTT

V: TRBV11-3
J: TRBJ2-2
size: few
D: TRBD2
CDR3: CASSAITSDSGTGELFF
DNA: TGTGCCAGCAGCGCGATTACTAGCGATTCGGGCACCGGGGAGCTGTTTTTT

V: TRBV19
J: TRBJ1-1
size: NA
D: TRBD1
CDR3: CASSIRDRKGGTEAFF
DNA: TGTGCCAGTAGTATCCGGGACAGGAAAGGTGGCACTGAAGCTTTCTTT

V: TRBV5-5
J: TRBJ2-1
size: NA
D: NA
CDR3: CASSFSGNNEQFF
DNA: TGTGCCAGCAGCTTCTCAGGTAACAATGAGCAGTTCTTC

V: TRBV6-5
J: TRBJ2-7
size: few
D: TRBD2
CDR3: CASSYSAGEGREYF
DNA: TGTGCCAGCAGTTACTCAGCGGGAGAGGGGAGGGAGTACTTC

V: TRBV7-9
J: TRBJ2-5
size: few
D: NA
CDR3: CASSFPLGTQYF
DNA: TGTGCCAGCAGCTTTCCACTCGGGACCCAGTACTTC

V: TRBV29-1
J: TRBJ1-1
size: few
D: NA
CDR3: CSVGAAYMNTEAFF
DNA: TGCAGCGTTGGGGCGGCTTACATGAACACTGAAGCTTTCTTT

V: TRBV11-2
J: TRBJ2-7
size: NA
D: NA
CDR3: CASSQPGREGHVQYF
DNA: TGTGCCAGCAGCCAGCCCGGGAGAGAAGGGCATGTGCAGTACTTC

V: TRBV11-2
J: TRBJ2-1
size: NA
D: TRBD2
CDR3: CACSLELAGVSEQFF
DNA: TGTGCCTGCAGCTTAGAACTAGCGGGAGTCAGTGAGCAGTTCTTC

V: TRBV29-1
J: TRBJ2-3
size: NA
D: NA
CDR3: CSFVAGRGLDTQYF
DNA: TGCAGCTTTGTGGCCGGGAGAGGGCTAGATACGCAGTATTTT

V: TRBV28
J: TRBJ2-5
size: NA
D: TRBD2
CDR3: CASSLWVAGGNQETQYF
DNA: TGTGCCAGCAGTTTATGGGTAGCGGGAGGAAACCAAGAGACCCAGTACTTC

V: TRBV29-1
J: TRBJ2-1
size: NA
D: TRBD2
CDR3: CSGTSGRAGEQFF
DNA: TGCAGCGGAACTAGCGGGAGGGCCGGGGAGCAGTTCTTC

V: TRBV2
J: TRBJ2-4
size: NA
D: TRBD1
CDR3: CASSEEIQGARNIQYF
DNA: TGTGCCAGCAGTGAAGAGATTCAGGGGGCTAGAAACATTCAGTACTTC

V: TRBV4-1
J: TRBJ2-4
size: NA
D: NA
CDR3: CASSQDRVGGTDF
DNA: TGCGCCAGCAGCCAAGACAGGGTAGGTGGGACGGACTTC

V: TRBV29-1
J: TRBJ2-6
size: many
D: NA
CDR3: CSVTQGSSGANVLTF
DNA: TGCAGCGTGACCCAGGGGAGCTCTGGGGCCAACGTCCTGACTTTC

V: TRBV7-8
J: TRBJ2-1
size: NA
D: NA
CDR3: CASTENEEFF
DNA: TGTGCCAGCACTGAAAATGAGGAGTTCTTC

V: TRBV10-3
J: TRBJ2-3
size: NA
D: NA
CDR3: CAISEKVFDTDTHYF
DNA: TGTGCCATCAGTGAGAAAGTCTTTGACACAGATACGCACTATTTT

V: TRBV6-5
J: TRBJ2-3
size: NA
D: TRBD1
CDR3: CASSLRGQDTDTQYF
DNA: TGTGCCAGCAGCCTGAGGGGACAGGATACAGATACGCAGTATTTT

V: TRBV11-2
J: TRBJ2-5
size: NA
D: NA
CDR3: CASSREGAQETQYF
DNA: TGTGCCAGCAGTCGAGAAGGGGCTCAGGAGACCCAGTACTTC

V: TRBV11-2
J: TRBJ2-1
size: NA
D: TRBD1
CDR3: CASSSGQGLHEQFF
DNA: TGTGCCAGTAGCTCGGGACAGGGGCTCCATGAGCAGTTCTTC

V: TRBV7-9
J: TRBJ2-7
size: NA
D: NA
CDR3: CASSFRDPILVF
DNA: TGTGCCAGCAGCTTCCGGGACCCCATCCTCGTCTTC

V: TRBV4-2
J: TRBJ2-5
size: NA
D: TRBD1
CDR3: CASSQDPGQGQETQYF
DNA: TGTGCCAGCAGCCAGGACCCAGGACAGGGCCAAGAGACCCAGTACTTC

V: TRBV5-1
J: TRBJ2-4
size: NA
D: NA
CDR3: CASSLEGGELKNIQYF
DNA: TGCGCCAGCAGCTTGGAAGGGGGGGAGCTAAAAAACATTCAGTACTTC

V: TRBV19
J: TRBJ2-7
size: NA
D: NA
CDR3: CASSIDRNSHYEQYF
DNA: TGTGCCAGTAGTATAGATCGGAATTCCCACTACGAGCAGTACTTC

V: TRBV29-1
J: TRBJ2-2
size: many
D: NA
CDR3: CSVGPSLGGELFF
DNA: TGCAGCGTTGGCCCCAGCCTAGGCGGGGAGCTGTTTTTT